This is a list of T cell receptor beta chains from one sample in a study of response to subunit inactivated influenza vaccine. TCRdb re-called the RT-PCR reads through MiXCR, storing one row per CDR3 protein. Of approximately 700,000 distinct CDR3 sequences detected, around 14% appear once; the ten largest clones hold 5.5% to 7%. Sequencing was performed on PBMCs from blood, taken less than 15 days before vaccination. The receptors originated from a man aged 45-65 years who received an inactivated influenza vaccine. Each CDR3 is given with its conserved first and last residue. D genes are given only for firm matches. Clone size is stated in some rows and not others, as once, few, many or a class when expanded.

d_call: .
clone_size: .
j_call: TRBJ2-3
v_call: TRBV6-6
cdr3_aa: CASGFGDPDTQYF
cdr3_nt: TGTGCCAGCGGCTTTGGGGACCCAGATACGCAGTATTTT

d_call: .
clone_size: .
j_call: TRBJ2-1
v_call: TRBV12-3/TRBV12-4
cdr3_aa: CASSLVGGPEQFF
cdr3_nt: TGTGCCAGCAGTTTAGTCGGGGGGCCAGAGCAGTTCTTC

d_call: .
clone_size: .
j_call: TRBJ2-5
v_call: TRBV6-2/TRBV6-3
cdr3_aa: CASSPGLSTQETQYF
cdr3_nt: TGTGCCAGCAGTCCGGGACTCAGCACTCAAGAGACCCAGTACTTC

d_call: .
clone_size: many
j_call: TRBJ2-3
v_call: TRBV5-1
cdr3_aa: CASSLTSTDTQYF
cdr3_nt: TGTGCCAGCAGCTTAACTAGCACAGATACGCAGTATTTT

d_call: TRBD1
clone_size: .
j_call: TRBJ2-1
v_call: TRBV5-5
cdr3_aa: CASSFRGLEQFF
cdr3_nt: TGTGCCAGCAGCTTTAGGGGGCTTGAGCAGTTCTTC

d_call: .
clone_size: .
j_call: TRBJ2-1
v_call: TRBV15
cdr3_aa: CATSPRRNNEQFF
cdr3_nt: TGTGCCACCAGCCCCCGGCGGAACAATGAGCAGTTCTTC

d_call: .
clone_size: few
j_call: TRBJ2-5
v_call: TRBV5-4
cdr3_aa: CASSPIREETQYF
cdr3_nt: TGTGCCAGCAGCCCTATTAGGGAAGAGACCCAGTACTTC

d_call: .
clone_size: .
j_call: TRBJ1-5
v_call: TRBV15
cdr3_aa: CATSRDRIPQPQHF
cdr3_nt: TGTGCCACCAGCAGAGATAGAATCCCTCAGCCCCAGCATTTT

d_call: .
clone_size: few
j_call: TRBJ2-1
v_call: TRBV20-1
cdr3_aa: CSASSSEQFF
cdr3_nt: TGCAGTGCAAGTAGTAGTGAGCAGTTCTTC

d_call: TRBD2
clone_size: .
j_call: TRBJ2-2
v_call: TRBV5-5
cdr3_aa: CASSSPGGTVELFF
cdr3_nt: TGTGCCAGCAGCTCTCCGGGAGGCACCGTGGAGCTGTTTTTT

d_call: TRBD2
clone_size: .
j_call: TRBJ2-3
v_call: TRBV7-6
cdr3_aa: CASSLTLAGSDTQYF
cdr3_nt: TGTGCCAGCAGCCTAACACTAGCGGGATCTGATACGCAGTATTTT

d_call: .
clone_size: .
j_call: TRBJ1-1
v_call: TRBV6-5
cdr3_aa: CASSYGGTEAFF
cdr3_nt: TGTGCCAGCAGTTACGGGGGGACTGAAGCTTTCTTT

d_call: TRBD1
clone_size: few
j_call: TRBJ2-2
v_call: TRBV16
cdr3_aa: CASSPDGTGQRTFF
cdr3_nt: TGTGCCAGCAGCCCCGATGGTACGGGACAGAGGACGTTTTTT

d_call: TRBD2
clone_size: .
j_call: TRBJ2-1
v_call: TRBV7-3
cdr3_aa: CASSFRASGSRVYEQFF
cdr3_nt: TGTGCCAGCAGCTTCAGGGCTAGCGGCTCTAGGGTCTATGAGCAGTTCTTC

d_call: .
clone_size: few
j_call: TRBJ2-1
v_call: TRBV28
cdr3_aa: CASSWKYTYNEQFF
cdr3_nt: TGTGCCAGCAGTTGGAAGTATACCTACAATGAGCAGTTCTTC

d_call: .
clone_size: few
j_call: TRBJ2-1
v_call: TRBV5-6
cdr3_aa: CASSLTSSNEQFF
cdr3_nt: TGTGCCAGCAGCTTAACTAGCTCTAATGAGCAGTTCTTC

d_call: .
clone_size: many
j_call: TRBJ2-1
v_call: TRBV7-9
cdr3_aa: CASSPEYNEQFF
cdr3_nt: TGTGCCAGCAGCCCAGAATACAATGAGCAGTTCTTC

d_call: .
clone_size: many
j_call: TRBJ2-3
v_call: TRBV7-3
cdr3_aa: CASSLGSGVADTQYF
cdr3_nt: TGTGCCAGCAGCTTAGGAAGCGGAGTTGCAGATACGCAGTATTTT

d_call: TRBD2
clone_size: .
j_call: TRBJ2-1
v_call: TRBV3-1
cdr3_aa: CASSQAPGGAYEQFF
cdr3_nt: TGTGCCAGCAGCCAAGCGCCCGGGGGGGCCTATGAGCAGTTCTTC

d_call: .
clone_size: .
j_call: TRBJ2-3
v_call: TRBV20-1
cdr3_aa: CSATYWGTQYF
cdr3_nt: TGCAGTGCTACCTACTGGGGCACGCAGTATTTT

d_call: TRBD1
clone_size: .
j_call: TRBJ2-2
v_call: TRBV12-3/TRBV12-4
cdr3_aa: CASRRQGVTGELFF
cdr3_nt: TGTGCCAGCAGGCGCCAGGGGGTCACCGGGGAGCTGTTTTTT

d_call: TRBD1
clone_size: few
j_call: TRBJ1-6
v_call: TRBV27
cdr3_aa: CASRGVPGQGRSPLHF
cdr3_nt: TGTGCCAGCAGGGGGGTCCCGGGACAGGGTCGATCACCCCTCCACTTT

d_call: .
clone_size: .
j_call: TRBJ2-5
v_call: TRBV24-1
cdr3_aa: CATSDTGLETQYF
cdr3_nt: TGTGCCACCAGTGATACAGGGTTGGAGACCCAGTACTTC

d_call: .
clone_size: few
j_call: TRBJ2-3
v_call: TRBV15
cdr3_aa: CATSPPSTDTQYF
cdr3_nt: TGTGCCACCAGCCCCCCAAGCACAGATACGCAGTATTTT

d_call: TRBD1
clone_size: .
j_call: TRBJ2-3
v_call: TRBV30
cdr3_aa: CAWTPGTGSITQYF
cdr3_nt: TGTGCCTGGACTCCCGGGACAGGGAGTATTACGCAGTATTTT

d_call: TRBD2
clone_size: few
j_call: TRBJ2-3
v_call: TRBV10-3
cdr3_aa: CAISEPSGGAVADTQYF
cdr3_nt: TGTGCCATCAGTGAACCTAGCGGGGGGGCGGTGGCAGATACGCAGTATTTT

d_call: .
clone_size: few
j_call: TRBJ2-7
v_call: TRBV6-2/TRBV6-3
cdr3_aa: CASSYTNRGGYEQYF
cdr3_nt: TGTGCCAGCAGTTACACCAACAGGGGGGGCTACGAGCAGTACTTC

d_call: TRBD2
clone_size: few
j_call: TRBJ2-5
v_call: TRBV6-1
cdr3_aa: CASSEAPGGTQYF
cdr3_nt: TGTGCCAGCAGTGAAGCCCCGGGGGGGACCCAGTACTTC

d_call: .
clone_size: few
j_call: TRBJ2-2
v_call: TRBV7-3
cdr3_aa: CASSEQWAGELFF
cdr3_nt: TGTGCCAGCAGCGAACAGTGGGCCGGGGAGCTGTTTTTT

d_call: .
clone_size: .
j_call: TRBJ2-7
v_call: TRBV10-3
cdr3_aa: CATSPVDRNTQSNSRIQYF
cdr3_nt: TGTGCCACAAGTCCGGTGGACAGAAACACTCAATCAAACTCCAGAATCCAGTACTTC

d_call: TRBD1
clone_size: many
j_call: TRBJ2-2
v_call: TRBV18
cdr3_aa: CASSLGPLQGPATGELFF
cdr3_nt: TGTGCCAGCTCACTAGGCCCACTACAGGGGCCAGCCACCGGGGAGCTGTTTTTT

d_call: .
clone_size: many
j_call: TRBJ1-5
v_call: TRBV7-2
cdr3_aa: CASSLEQGIWQPQHF
cdr3_nt: TGTGCCAGCAGCTTAGAACAGGGAATATGGCAGCCCCAGCATTTT

d_call: TRBD1
clone_size: many
j_call: TRBJ2-7
v_call: TRBV4-1
cdr3_aa: CASSHRTGYEQYF
cdr3_nt: TGCGCCAGCAGCCATCGGACAGGTTACGAGCAGTACTTC

d_call: TRBD1
clone_size: .
j_call: TRBJ1-2
v_call: TRBV5-1
cdr3_aa: CANRQNRGWYGYTF
cdr3_nt: TGCGCCAACAGGCAGAACAGGGGCTGGTATGGCTACACCTTC

d_call: TRBD2
clone_size: .
j_call: TRBJ2-1
v_call: TRBV4-2
cdr3_aa: CASSQDVSGRHNEQFF
cdr3_nt: TGTGCCAGCAGCCAAGATGTGAGCGGGAGGCACAATGAGCAGTTCTTC

d_call: .
clone_size: .
j_call: TRBJ2-2
v_call: TRBV3-1
cdr3_aa: CASSYTGTATGELFF
cdr3_nt: TGTGCCAGCAGCTATACCGGGACTGCCACCGGGGAGCTGTTTTTT

d_call: TRBD1
clone_size: few
j_call: TRBJ2-5
v_call: TRBV29-1
cdr3_aa: CSVRPGGRGGQTQYF
cdr3_nt: TGCAGCGTCCGACCAGGGGGCCGGGGTGGGCAGACCCAGTACTTC

d_call: TRBD1
clone_size: .
j_call: TRBJ2-2
v_call: TRBV11-1
cdr3_aa: CASTPGQGETGELFF
cdr3_nt: TGTGCCAGTACACCGGGACAGGGGGAAACCGGGGAGCTGTTTTTT

d_call: .
clone_size: few
j_call: TRBJ2-5
v_call: TRBV3-1
cdr3_aa: CASSQGKNQETQYF
cdr3_nt: TGTGCCAGCAGCCAAGGGAAGAACCAAGAGACCCAGTACTTC

d_call: .
clone_size: .
j_call: TRBJ2-3
v_call: TRBV28
cdr3_aa: CASSLDGLVVDTQYF
cdr3_nt: TGTGCCAGCAGTTTAGACGGGCTAGTCGTAGATACGCAGTATTTT

d_call: .
clone_size: many
j_call: TRBJ1-6
v_call: TRBV27
cdr3_aa: CASSTPNSPLHF
cdr3_nt: TGTGCCAGCAGTACTCCTAATTCACCCCTCCACTTT

d_call: TRBD2
clone_size: .
j_call: TRBJ2-3
v_call: TRBV11-3
cdr3_aa: CASSPTRGGGNTQYF
cdr3_nt: TGTGCCAGCAGCCCCACGCGGGGGGGCGGCAATACGCAGTATTTT

d_call: TRBD2
clone_size: .
j_call: TRBJ2-5
v_call: TRBV6-2/TRBV6-3
cdr3_aa: CASKFSGRAETQYF
cdr3_nt: TGTGCCAGCAAATTTAGCGGGAGGGCAGAGACCCAGTACTTC

d_call: .
clone_size: few
j_call: TRBJ1-1
v_call: TRBV5-1
cdr3_aa: CASSFRQAPTEAFF
cdr3_nt: TGCGCCAGCAGCTTTAGACAGGCTCCCACTGAAGCTTTCTTT

d_call: .
clone_size: many
j_call: TRBJ1-1
v_call: TRBV4-1
cdr3_aa: CASTSARGRTEAFF
cdr3_nt: TGCGCCAGCACCAGTGCAAGGGGGAGAACTGAAGCTTTCTTT

d_call: .
clone_size: .
j_call: TRBJ1-1
v_call: TRBV12-5
cdr3_aa: CASGLNTNTEAFF
cdr3_nt: TGTGCTAGTGGTTTGAACACGAACACTGAAGCTTTCTTT

d_call: .
clone_size: .
j_call: TRBJ2-1
v_call: TRBV6-2/TRBV6-3
cdr3_aa: CASSYSVGRLVSYNEQFF
cdr3_nt: TGTGCCAGCAGTTACTCAGTCGGCAGGCTAGTATCCTACAATGAGCAGTTCTTC

d_call: TRBD1
clone_size: few
j_call: TRBJ2-1
v_call: TRBV5-1
cdr3_aa: CASSLAPWTGFNEQFF
cdr3_nt: TGCGCCAGCAGCTTGGCGCCCTGGACAGGGTTCAATGAGCAGTTCTTC

d_call: TRBD2
clone_size: .
j_call: TRBJ2-7
v_call: TRBV10-3
cdr3_aa: CAISRSGGLAGGSYEQYF
cdr3_nt: TGTGCCATCAGTCGCTCAGGGGGACTAGCGGGAGGATCCTACGAGCAGTACTTC